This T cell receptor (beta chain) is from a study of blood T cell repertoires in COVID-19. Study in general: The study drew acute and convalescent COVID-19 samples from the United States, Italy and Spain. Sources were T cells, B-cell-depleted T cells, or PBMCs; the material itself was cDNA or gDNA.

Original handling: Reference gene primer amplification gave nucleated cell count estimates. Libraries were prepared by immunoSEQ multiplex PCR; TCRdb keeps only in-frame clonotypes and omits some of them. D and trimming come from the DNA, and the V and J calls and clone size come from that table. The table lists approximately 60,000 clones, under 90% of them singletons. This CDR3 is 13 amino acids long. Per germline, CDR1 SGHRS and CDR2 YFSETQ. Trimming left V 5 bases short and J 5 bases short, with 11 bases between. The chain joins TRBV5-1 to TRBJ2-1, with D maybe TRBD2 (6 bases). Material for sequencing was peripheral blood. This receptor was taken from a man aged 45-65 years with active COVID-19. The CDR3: CASRGLGDNEQFF. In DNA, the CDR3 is TGCGCCAGCAGGGGACTTGGGGACAATGAGCAGTTCTTC.